The clone carrying this T cell receptor beta chain was seen a handful of times. TCRdb re-called the 5' RACE reads through MiXCR, storing one row per CDR3 protein. In the table there are around 83,000 distinct CDR3 sequences, about 12% of which are singletons. The sample comes from a study of early T cells in non-severe SARS-CoV-2 infection. The length of the CDR3 is 16 residues. V was shortened by 5 bases and J by 8 bases, with 21 bases between the two germline ends. Germline V lookup: CDR1 SEHNR, CDR2 FQNEAQ (reference sequence). The receptor was isolated from an adult who was a healthcare worker with PCR-confirmed SARS-CoV-2 infection or an uninfected control (not recorded which). The V gene is TRBV7-9, the J gene TRBJ1-4, with no clear D. The sample consisted of whole blood, taken at baseline. The CDR3 region is CASSPKVGPIPEKLFF. CDR3 bases: TGTGCCAGCAGCCCCAAGGTCGGGCCTATCCCCGAAAAACTGTTTTTT.